Listed below are T cell receptor beta chains from one sample, sequenced in a study of cytomegalovirus exposure and HLA in healthy donors. TCRdb's copy holds only in-frame clones and misses some; the assay was immunoSEQ multiplex PCR. The data contain 150,000 or so clones, around 78% of them singletons. The sample was PBMCs. The receptors were gathered from a woman younger than 35 in good health and CMV-seronegative. CDR3s include the opening cysteine and the closing phenylalanine or tryptophan. The D gene is left open where the match is weak. Clone size, where shown, is once, few, many, or a class for clones that have expanded.

j_call | d_call | v_call | clone_size | cdr3_aa | cdr3_nt
TRBJ1-4 | TRBD1 | TRBV30 | . | CAWNNQGDEKLFF | TGTGCCTGGAACAATCAGGGGGATGAAAAACTGTTTTTT
TRBJ2-3 | . | TRBV13 | . | CASGFEPDYPPGTDTQYF | TGTGCCAGCGGATTTGAACCGGACTACCCGCCAGGCACAGATACGCAGTATTTT
TRBJ2-7 | . | TRBV28 | once | CASSLWALPHEQYF | TGTGCCAGCAGTTTATGGGCCTTGCCCCACGAGCAGTACTTC
TRBJ1-5 | . | TRBV6-5 | . | CASSYGSGNNQPQHF | TGTGCCAGCAGTTACGGGTCGGGAAATAATCAGCCCCAGCATTTT
TRBJ2-3 | . | TRBV15 | . | CATSRTRASRTDTQYF | TGTGCCACCAGCAGAACTCGGGCTAGCAGGACAGATACGCAGTATTTT
TRBJ2-7 | . | TRBV11-3 | . | CASSLRGRLDEQYF | TGTGCCAGCAGCTTGCGGGGGCGTTTGGACGAGCAGTACTTC
TRBJ2-2 | TRBD1 | TRBV25-1 | . | CASSEFGQANTGELFF | TGTGCCAGCAGTGAATTCGGACAGGCGAACACCGGGGAGCTGTTTTTT
TRBJ2-3 | . | TRBV7-3 | . | CASSVIGGSTDTQYF | TGTGCCAGCAGCGTAATTGGGGGGAGCACAGATACGCAGTATTTT
TRBJ1-4 | TRBD1 | TRBV19 | . | CASSLQTGTNEKLFF | TGTGCCAGTAGTTTACAGACAGGGACTAATGAAAAACTGTTTTTT
TRBJ2-7 | . | TRBV28 | . | CASSFVSYEQYF | TGTGCCAGCAGTTTTGTTAGCTACGAGCAGTACTTC
TRBJ1-2 | . | TRBV15 | . | CATRGGGDNYGYTF | TGTGCCACCAGGGGCGGCGGGGATAACTATGGCTACACCTTC
TRBJ2-1 | . | TRBV5-4 | few | CASSSRLDNEQFF | TGTGCCAGCAGCTCCCGTCTAGACAATGAGCAGTTCTTC
TRBJ2-5 | TRBD1 | TRBV5-1 | . | CASSSGTGGQETQYF | TGCGCCAGCAGCTCCGGGACAGGGGGCCAAGAGACCCAGTACTTC
TRBJ1-2 | TRBD1 | TRBV7-2 | . | CASSLGGTGSNYGYTF | TGTGCCAGCAGCCTAGGGGGGACAGGTTCTAACTATGGCTACACCTTC
TRBJ2-5 | . | TRBV2 | . | CASGGAGETQYF | TGTGCCAGCGGGGGGGCCGGAGAGACCCAGTACTTC
TRBJ2-3 | TRBD2 | TRBV10-3 | . | CAISERSLAGVNTDTQYF | TGTGCCATCAGTGAGAGGTCGCTGGCGGGAGTAAACACAGATACGCAGTATTTT
TRBJ2-1 | TRBD2 | TRBV4-3 | . | CASSQMTSGPYNEQFF | TGCGCCAGCAGCCAAATGACTAGCGGGCCCTACAATGAGCAGTTCTTC
TRBJ1-2 | . | TRBV7-2 | few | CASSLRTVYGYTF | TGTGCCAGCAGCTTACGGACAGTCTATGGCTACACCTTC
TRBJ2-5 | . | TRBV5-1 | . | CASSLVGGGLQETQYF | TGCGCCAGCAGTCTAGTAGGGGGAGGGCTACAAGAGACCCAGTACTTC
TRBJ2-3 | TRBD1 | TRBV5-4 | . | CASSLTGVRADTQYF | TGTGCCAGCAGCTTGACAGGGGTTAGGGCAGATACGCAGTATTTT
TRBJ1-1 | . | TRBV2 | . | CASGQLNTEAFF | TGTGCCAGCGGACAGTTGAACACTGAAGCTTTCTTT
TRBJ1-1 | TRBD1 | TRBV28 | . | CASSPRTGRGTEAFF | TGTGCCAGCAGTCCGAGGACAGGCCGGGGCACTGAAGCTTTCTTT
TRBJ2-7 | . | TRBV27 | . | CASSSLTSTGHHYEQYF | TGTGCCAGCAGTTCCCTCACCTCCACGGGACACCACTACGAGCAGTACTTC
TRBJ1-3 | . | TRBV15 | . | CATSTTGRGNTIYF | TGTGCCACCAGCACTACAGGGCGCGGAAACACCATATATTTT
TRBJ1-4 | TRBD1 | TRBV29-1 | . | CSATRTGAGEKLFF | TGCAGCGCCACTCGGACAGGGGCAGGGGAAAAACTGTTTTTT
TRBJ2-1 | . | TRBV4-3 | few | CASSQERGRYEQFF | TGCGCCAGCAGCCAAGAACGAGGCCGTTATGAGCAGTTCTTC
TRBJ1-1 | . | TRBV5-1 | . | CASMGGNNTEAFF | TGCGCCAGTATGGGAGGGAATAACACTGAAGCTTTCTTT
TRBJ1-1 | . | TRBV7-8 | . | CASSLGSRGTEAFF | TGTGCCAGCAGCTTAGGTTCGCGGGGCACTGAAGCTTTCTTT
TRBJ1-1 | TRBD1 | TRBV5-1 | . | CASSLGGAGNTEAFF | TGCGCCAGCAGCCTAGGGGGCGCCGGGAACACTGAAGCTTTCTTT
TRBJ2-3 | TRBD2 | TRBV23-1 | . | CASSRERGASTDTQYF | TGCGCCAGCAGTCGGGAGCGGGGGGCTAGCACAGATACGCAGTATTTT
TRBJ2-3 | TRBD1 | TRBV4-3 | . | CASSQDWGRGMADTQYF | TGCGCCAGCAGCCAAGATTGGGGCAGGGGGATGGCAGATACGCAGTATTTT
TRBJ2-1 | . | TRBV19 | . | CASSILGQTRSYNEQFF | TGTGCCAGTAGTATTCTAGGCCAGACTCGCTCCTACAATGAGCAGTTCTTC
TRBJ2-1 | . | TRBV10-1 | . | CASSESALAGTGNEQFF | TGCGCCAGCAGTGAGTCGGCCCTAGCGGGGACAGGCAATGAGCAGTTCTTC
TRBJ1-1 | TRBD1 | TRBV10-3 | . | CAISEPGGQMNTEAFF | TGTGCCATCAGTGAGCCAGGGGGACAGATGAACACTGAAGCTTTCTTT
TRBJ2-1 | . | TRBV30 | . | CAWYGGGEQFF | TGTGCCTGGTACGGTGGGGGGGAGCAGTTCTTC
TRBJ2-5 | TRBD1 | TRBV5-6 | . | CASSPRTGMETQYF | TGTGCCAGCAGCCCGCGGACAGGGATGGAGACCCAGTACTTC
TRBJ1-3 | TRBD1 | TRBV5-6 | once | CASSLWTGGAFAGNTIYF | TGTGCCAGCAGCTTGTGGACAGGGGGCGCTTTCGCTGGAAACACCATATATTTT
TRBJ2-2 | . | TRBV7-9 | . | CASSVDTNTGELFF | TGTGCCAGCAGCGTCGACACGAACACCGGGGAGCTGTTTTTT
TRBJ2-2 | . | TRBV9 | . | CASSPGIFANTGELFF | TGTGCCAGCAGCCCCGGGATCTTTGCGAACACCGGGGAGCTGTTTTTT
TRBJ1-1 | TRBD1 | TRBV10-3 | . | CAIMERTGGLMNTEAFF | TGTGCCATCATGGAACGTACAGGGGGCCTTATGAACACTGAAGCTTTCTTT
TRBJ1-3 | . | TRBV21-1 | few | CASSKDPSSGNTIYF | TGTGCCAGCAGCAAAGATCCATCCTCTGGAAACACCATATATTTT
TRBJ1-1 | . | TRBV2 | . | CASSEDGNTEAFF | TGTGCCAGCAGTGAAGACGGGAACACTGAAGCTTTCTTT